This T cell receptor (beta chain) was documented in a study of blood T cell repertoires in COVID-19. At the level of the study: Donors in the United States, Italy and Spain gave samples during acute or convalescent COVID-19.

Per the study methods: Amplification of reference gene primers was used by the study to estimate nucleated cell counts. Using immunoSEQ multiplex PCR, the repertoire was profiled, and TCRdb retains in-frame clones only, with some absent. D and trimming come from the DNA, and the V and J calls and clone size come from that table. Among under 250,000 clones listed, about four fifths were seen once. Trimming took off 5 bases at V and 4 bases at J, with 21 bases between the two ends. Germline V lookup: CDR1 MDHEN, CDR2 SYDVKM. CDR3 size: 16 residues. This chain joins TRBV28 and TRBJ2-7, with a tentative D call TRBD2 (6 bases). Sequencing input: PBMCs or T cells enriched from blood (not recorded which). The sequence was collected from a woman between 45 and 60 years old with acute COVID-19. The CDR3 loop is CASSPATPTSQYEQYF. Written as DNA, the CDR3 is TGTGCCAGCAGTCCGGCGACTCCGACTAGTCAATACGAGCAGTACTTC.